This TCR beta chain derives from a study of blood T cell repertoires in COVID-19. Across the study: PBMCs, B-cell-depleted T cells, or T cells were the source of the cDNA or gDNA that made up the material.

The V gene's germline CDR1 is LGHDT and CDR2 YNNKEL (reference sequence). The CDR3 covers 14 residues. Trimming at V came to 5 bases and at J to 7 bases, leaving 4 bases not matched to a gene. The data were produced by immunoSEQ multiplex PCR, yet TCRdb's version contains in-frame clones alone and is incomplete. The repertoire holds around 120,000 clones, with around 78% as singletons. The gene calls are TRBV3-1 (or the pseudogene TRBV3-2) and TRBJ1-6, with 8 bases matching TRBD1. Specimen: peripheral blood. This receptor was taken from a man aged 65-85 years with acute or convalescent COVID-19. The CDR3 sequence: CASSWDRRNSPLHF. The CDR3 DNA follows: TGTGCCAGCAGCTGGGACAGGAGGAATTCACCCCTCCACTTT.